This T cell receptor beta chain was profiled in a study of T-cell memory formation after mild COVID-19. Study-level information: Among the donors, TCR clusters were largely specific to each donor. Overall study results and limits: Pre-infection memory carried some responding clones, suggesting that cross-reactive memory joined. Contracting CD4+ clones sat mainly in CM and EM; CD8+ in EMRA. A second wave expanding day 15 to 37 was CD4+-biased; contracting clones were balanced.

About this clonotype: As yet, its antigen is unknown.

The germline V gene encodes CDR1 SNHLY and CDR2 FYNNEI. Trimming took 6 bases from V and 7 from J, leaving 13 bases between them. The CDR3 is 13 residues long. Each CDR3 protein gets one entry after TCRdb re-called the 5' RACE reads with MiXCR. The sample carries hundreds of thousands of distinct CDR3 sequences, around 25% recorded once. The sequence was obtained from an adult woman who had mild COVID-19 (a few samples of this study predate the infection). Cell type and time point are not known. The chain couples TRBV2 to TRBJ1-5; weak D call: TRBD1 (5 bases). Specimen: PBMCs or a T cell subset sorted from them (not recorded which). The CDR3 nucleotides read TGTGCCAGCAGGGCGGGGCCGGGGCAGCCCCAGCATTTT. It is translated as CASRAGPGQPQHF. Using reference TRBV2 and TRBJ1-5 for the parts outside the CDR3, the full variable domain is EPEVTQTPSHQVTQMGQEVILRCVPISNHLYFYWYRQILGQKVEFLVSFYNNEISEKSEIFDDQFSVERPDGSNFTLKIRSTKLEDSAMYFCASRAGPGQPQHFGDGTRLSIL.